This TCR beta chain appears in the sequencing data of a study of beta chain features in type 1 diabetes. Findings and caveats of the study: TCRB CDR3s were moderately but significantly shorter in Type 1 diabetes patients in all four CD4+ subsets.

Sequenced material consisted of expressed TCRB transcripts (all of the isolated RNA was reverse transcribed). Sequenced by immunoSEQ multiplex PCR; TCRdb stores in-frame clones only, minus some. The profile covers 550,000 to 850,000 clones, with around an eighth appearing a single time and 0.022% taken by the ten largest. Sorting with CD45RO/CCR7/CD25/CD127/CD95/CD27 yielded naive, central memory, regulatory and stem-like memory CD4+ cells. With respect to this clone: Its cognate antigen is unknown.

The TCR sequence derives from a man between 18 and 29 years old with type 1 diabetes. The specimen was naive CD4+ T cells from blood.

CDR3 amino acids: CASSPTGRPDTQYF. In nucleotides, the CDR3 is TGTGCCAGCAGCCCCACGGGTCGTCCAGATACGCAGTATTTT. The gene calls are TRBV11-2 and TRBJ2-3; D ambiguous. Per the germline V gene, CDR1 is SGHAT and CDR2 is FQNNGV. V was pared by 5 bases and J by 4 bases, with 13 bases between. This CDR3 spans 14 amino acids.